This T cell receptor beta chain is from a study of T cell responses to AZD1222 COVID-19 vaccine. Assay: immunoSEQ multiplex PCR; the TCRdb copy retains only in-frame clones and omits some. This sample yields tens of thousands of clones, of which approximately 80% are seen a single time; about 14% belongs to the top ten. This CDR3 is 15 amino acids long. Looked up from germline, CDR1 is MNHEY and CDR2 is SMNVEV (reference sequence). Unmatched junction bases numbered 6, after V lost 8 bases and J lost 0 bases. Regarding this clone: Antigen unknown.

Findings and caveats of the study: No day 14 peak samples; only post-peak repertoires were characterized. Donors were largely white British and mainly female; clonal diversity was possibly underestimated. Elevations in Spike-specific TCR breadth and depth followed administration of two AZD1222 doses. Vaccine-related CD4 TCRs covered spike, predominating at 160-218 and 743-854.

The source material was peripheral blood, sampled 28 days after the second AZD1222 dose. The chain combines TRBV27 with TRBJ1-4, with 7 bases lining up with TRBD1. The source of this sequence is an adult who received the AZD1222 COVID-19 vaccine. In DNA form, the CDR3 reads TGTGCCAGCGCGGGACAGATATCAACTAATGAAAAACTGTTTTTT. Translating gives CASAGQISTNEKLFF.